This T cell receptor beta chain is drawn from a study of siplizumab effects on memory and regulatory T cells. Findings and caveats of the study: Whether the proliferating Tregs (from siplizumab cultures) were suppressive was not confirmed. About 80-95% of proliferating CD4+ or CD8+ clones had no assignable naive or memory phenotype. Naive T cells, seemingly more diverse than memory cells, seemed major alloresponse contributors.

Only in-frame clones appear in the TCRdb table, and some are missing; sequencing was by immunoSEQ multiplex PCR. This sample has 55,000 to 70,000 clones, with 90% to 95% found just once. Points on this clone: The antigen is undetermined.

Trimming took off 6 bases at V and 6 bases at J, with 9 bases between the two ends. CDR3 length equals 12 residues. CDR1 SGHTA and CDR2 FQGNSA come from the germline V gene. This clonotype originated in a human donor in good health. The chain combines TRBV7-2 with TRBJ1-5, with D unresolved. Sequencing used CD8+ T cells sorted from blood. The CDR3 DNA is TGTGCCAGCAGGAGCGGGAGTCAGCCCCAGCATTTT. This sequence encodes CASRSGSQPQHF. The variable domain in full, with the rest retrieved from reference TRBV7-2 and TRBJ1-5, is GAGVSQSPSNKVTEKGKDVELRCDPISGHTALYWYRQSLGQGLEFLIYFQGNSAPDKSGLPSDRFSAERTGGSVSTLTIQRTQQEDSAVYLCASRSGSQPQHFGDGTRLSIL.